This T cell receptor (beta chain) stems from a study of blood T cell repertoires in COVID-19. Study as a whole: Spain, Italy and the United States supplied samples that represented acute and convalescent COVID-19. T cells, B-cell-depleted T cells, or PBMCs supplied cDNA or gDNA.

The CDR3 is 14 residues long. Looked up from germline, CDR1 is SGHRS and CDR2 is YFSETQ. The V segment lost 3 bases and the J segment 1 base; nucleotides outside the gene matches: 3. Original analysis: By means of reference gene primer amplification, nucleated cell counts were estimated. Libraries were prepared by immunoSEQ multiplex PCR; TCRdb keeps only in-frame clonotypes and omits some of them. V and J calls and clone size come straight from that table; D and trimming were deduced from the DNA. The sample records 150,000 or so clones, approximately 80% being singletons. The rearrangement links TRBV5-1 to TRBJ2-5; 7 nucleotides line up with TRBD1. This receptor was taken from a woman aged 55-70 years with acute or convalescent COVID-19. The specimen was peripheral blood. The CDR3 nucleotides are TGCGCCAGCAGCTCGGCAGGGGGCCAAGAGACCCAGTACTTC. Residues: CASSSAGGQETQYF.